Detailed here is one T cell receptor (beta chain). The antigen remains unidentified. Germline V gene lookup returns CDR1 SGHAT and CDR2 FQNNGV. The length of the CDR3 is 16 residues. V shed 5 bases, J shed 2 bases, and the junction held 7 bases outside the gene matches. This record comes from a study of beta chain features in type 1 diabetes. Background on the study: In age, gender and cell yields, patients were similar to healthy donors. Examination of sorted cells across all samples involved 100 million or so cells. General study points: Type 1 diabetes patients had TCRB CDR3s that were shorter (moderately but significantly so) in all four CD4+ subsets.

Every bit of the isolated RNA underwent reverse transcription, so sequencing read expressed TCRB transcripts. The average output of naive, central memory and regulatory T cell samples was millions of reads. Clones were sequenced by immunoSEQ multiplex PCR, and TCRdb holds only the in-frame ones, with some missing. Counted here are about 160,000 clones, 6.5% to 8.5% occurring once; the ten biggest clones make up 0.5%. Sequencing input: central memory CD4+ T cells from blood. The V gene is TRBV11-2, the J gene TRBJ2-3; 10 positions match TRBD1. The receptor comes from a man aged 18 to 29 with type 1 diabetes. The CDR3 spells CASSATGTGDTDTQYF. The CDR3 DNA sequence: TGTGCCAGCAGCGCTACCGGGACAGGGGACACAGATACGCAGTATTTT.